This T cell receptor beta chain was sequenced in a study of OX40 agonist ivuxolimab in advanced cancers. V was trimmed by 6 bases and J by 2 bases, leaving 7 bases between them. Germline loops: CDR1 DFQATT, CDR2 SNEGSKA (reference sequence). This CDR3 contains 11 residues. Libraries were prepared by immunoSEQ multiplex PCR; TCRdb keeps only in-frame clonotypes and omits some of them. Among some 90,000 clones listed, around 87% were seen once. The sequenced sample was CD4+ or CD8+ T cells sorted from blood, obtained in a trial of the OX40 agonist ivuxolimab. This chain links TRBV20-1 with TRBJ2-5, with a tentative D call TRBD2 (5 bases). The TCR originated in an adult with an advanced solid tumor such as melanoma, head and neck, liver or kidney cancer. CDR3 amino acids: CSARGQETQYF. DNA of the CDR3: TGCAGTGCCCGGGGTCAAGAGACCCAGTACTTC.